One sample yielded the 29 T cell receptor beta chains listed below, sequenced in a study of tumor-infiltrating lymphocytes in primary liver carcinoma. For blood RNA, unsorted whole blood served as the source, and germline DNA was extracted too. Synthesis of TCR beta cDNA was carried out from 500 ng total RNA with a constant-region primer. Sequencing libraries for TCR beta derived from three nested multiplex PCR rounds that used slightly modified ARM-PCR. The two initial PCR rounds, around 10 cycles each, used TRBV1-TRBV30 forward and C-beta reverse primers. TCRdb analysed the multiplex PCR reads with MiXCR anew, one entry per CDR3 protein. This table holds 300,000 to 350,000 distinct CDR3 sequences, about two thirds found once. What was sequenced was peripheral blood. Receptors were obtained from a man aged 35 to 55 with primary liver carcinoma and hepatitis B virus infection.

As regards this clonotype: A much larger clone lies a single base off, so this may be a read error. Since no conserved phenylalanine or tryptophan closes the CDR3, a read error is the likely cause. The chain links TRBV6-5 to TRBJ2-7; D unclear. V dropped 10 bases and J dropped 0 bases, with 7 bases sitting between them. The germline V gene encodes CDR1 MNHEY and CDR2 SVGAGI. The CDR3 covers 11 residues. CDR3 loop: CATLDSYEQYI. The CDR3 DNA follows: TGTGCCACCCTGGACTCCTACGAGCAGTACATC.

Turning to this clonotype: Germline and junction disagree at one end, which may indicate a read error. The chain has TRBV29-1 and TRBJ2-3; D is ambiguous. Germline assignment: CDR1 SQVTM and CDR2 ANQGSEA. CDR3 length: 15 amino acids. DNA of the CDR3: TGCAGCGCTGAAGAGTTCGGGCGGTCCACAAATACGCAGTATTTT. Translation: CSAEEFGRSTNTQYF.

The V and J genes are TRBV30 and TRBJ1-4, with D hard to call. CDR1 is GTSNPN and CDR2 is SVGIG in the germline V gene (reference sequence). CDR3 length equals 13 residues. The CDR3 loop reads CAQISATNEKLFF. CDR3 DNA sequence: TGTGCGCAGATAAGTGCAACTAATGAAAAACTGTTTTTT.

The chain combines TRBV11-1 with TRBJ2-1; no definite D call. CDR3 length equals 16 residues. CDR1 SGHAT and CDR2 FQDESV come from the germline V gene (reference sequence). V gave up 5 bases and J gave up 5 bases, with 19 bases separating them. The CDR3 DNA reads as TGTGCCAGCAGCGGCTCAGGCGGCTTTTCGCACAATGAGCAGTTCTTC. Translating gives CASSGSGGFSHNEQFF.

V usage is TRBV10-2 and J usage is TRBJ2-7; D might be TRBD1 (6 bases). Germline CDR1 and CDR2: WSHSY and SAAADI. The CDR3 consists of 11 residues. The V gene lost 10 bases and the J gene lost 5 bases, with 12 bases spanning the gap. CDR3 residues: CATGQIDEQYF. The CDR3 nucleotides read TGCGCCACAGGACAGATCGACGAGCAGTACTTC.

This clonotype was observed once. The junction shows a germline mismatch at one end, possibly a read error. The chain joins TRBV11-2 to TRBJ2-5; D unresolved. This CDR3 spans 15 amino acids. Germline-derived CDR1 and CDR2 are SGHAT and FQNNGV. The CDR3 sequence: CANSPLPRAEGTQYF. CDR3 bases: TGTGCCAACAGCCCCCTTCCAAGGGCTGAAGGGACCCAGTACTTC.

About this clonotype itself: This may come from a read error, since a much larger clone is one base off. V and J are TRBV6-1 and TRBJ1-4; 7 bases match TRBD1. The V gene's germline CDR1 is MNHNS and CDR2 SASEGT. Germline trimming cut 2 bases from V and 8 bases from J; bases unmatched to any gene: 5. CDR3 length equals 14 residues. The DNA for the CDR3 is TGTGCCAGCAGTGAACAGGGGGAGAGCGAAAAACTGTTTTTT. Protein sequence: CASSEQGESEKLFF.

The chain is built from TRBV5-6 and TRBJ2-7; D might be TRBD1 (6 bases). This CDR3 is built from 17 residues. Trimming took off 4 bases at V and 0 bases at J, with 20 bases between the two ends. The germline CDR1 and CDR2 sequences are SGHDT and YYEEEE. The DNA for the CDR3 is TGTGCCAGCAGCACTAGAAACAGGGAAACCAGCTCCTACGAGCAGTACTTC. It encodes CASSTRNRETSSYEQYF.

This clonotype showed up just a few times. The chain is built from TRBV6-5 and TRBJ2-2; D call uncertain. Germline V gene lookup returns CDR1 MNHEY and CDR2 SVGAGI. V was trimmed by 6 bases and J by 5 bases, leaving 10 bases between them. The CDR3 has 13 amino acids. CDR3 protein: CASSRARTGELFF. The CDR3 DNA reads TGTGCCAGCAGCCGGGCCAGGACCGGGGAGCTGTTTTTT.

This clonotype showed up just once. One base away lies a much larger clone, so this may be a sequencing read error. The genes are TRBV5-5 and TRBJ2-1, with D possibly TRBD1 on 5 matching bases. The CDR3 totals 13 residues. Germline V CDR1 and CDR2: SGHKS, YYEKEE (reference sequence). CDR3 in DNA: TGTGCCAGCAGCTTGGCCAGGGTAAATGAGCGGTTCTTC. Its translation is CASSLARVNERFF.

As to this clonotype: This clone may be a read error of a much larger clone one base away. Since the CDR3 does not end with the conserved phenylalanine or tryptophan, this likely comes from a read error. This chain links TRBV10-3 with TRBJ2-7, with 11 bases matching TRBD1. CDR1 is ENHRY and CDR2 is SYGVKD in the germline V gene. The CDR3 spans 15 residues. The trim removed 4 bases at V and 3 bases at J, leaving 5 bases unmatched. CDR3 sequence (DNA): TGTGCCATCAGTGTTTTGGGACAGGGGGACTACGAGCAGTACCTC. Translated, it gives CAISVLGQGDYEQYL.

This rearrangement joins TRBV13 to TRBJ2-7; 8 bases align to TRBD1. This CDR3 is 14 amino acids long. J was trimmed by 4 bases and V by 5 bases; bases with no gene match: 7. The germline gives CDR1 PRHDT, CDR2 FYEKMQ (reference sequence). CDR3 sequence reads: CASSNQTGEYEQYF. The DNA for the CDR3 is TGTGCCAGCAGCAACCAGACAGGGGAGTACGAGCAGTACTTC.

This clonotype came up many times. The rearrangement uses TRBV4-3 and TRBJ2-4; no clear D gene. Germline-derived CDR1 and CDR2 are LGHNA and YSLEER. Trimming removed 6 bases from V and 0 bases from J, with 15 bases in between. The CDR3 extends over 16 amino acids. CDR3: CASSPGPKLAKNIQYF. In DNA, the CDR3 is TGCGCCAGCAGTCCGGGCCCTAAACTAGCCAAAAACATTCAGTACTTC.

This clonotype was counted many times. The chain couples TRBV11-2 to TRBJ2-5, with 7 bases fitting TRBD2. In germline, CDR1 is SGHAT, CDR2 FQNNGV. CDR3 size: 14 residues. The V and J ends lost 4 bases and 5 bases, in that order; junction bases with no gene match: 7. The CDR3: CASSSSGGGETQYF. CDR3 DNA sequence: TGTGCCAGCAGCTCATCGGGGGGAGGGGAGACCCAGTACTTC.

Comment on this clonotype: At one end the junction does not follow the germline gene, possibly because of a read error. The chain is built from TRBV6-5 and TRBJ1-2; possible D gene TRBD1, 6 bases. The CDR3 is 17 amino acids. CDR1 MNHEY and CDR2 SVGAGI come from the germline V gene. The CDR3 here is CVSSFQATGGNNYGYAF. In DNA form, the CDR3 reads TGTGTCAGCAGTTTCCAAGCGACAGGAGGCAATAACTATGGCTACGCCTTC.

Turning to this clonotype: This clone may be a read error of a much larger clone one base away. Here the CDR3 DNA reads TGTGCCAGCGGCCTGGCGCACAGTGAAAACACTGAAGCTTTCTTT. It specifies CASGLAHSENTEAFF. V gene TRBV4-2 combines with J gene TRBJ1-1; no definite D call. The V and J ends lost 8 bases and 2 bases respectively, with 18 bases between them. Per the germline V gene, CDR1 is LGHNA and CDR2 is YNFKEQ. The CDR3 has 15 amino acids.

The chain recombines TRBV6-1 with TRBJ1-5; 8 bases line up with TRBD1. Trimming removed 10 bases from V and 5 bases from J; junction bases left unmatched: 13. CDR3 size: 15 residues. The germline V gene encodes CDR1 MNHNS and CDR2 SASEGT. The CDR3 DNA follows: TGTGCCACGACCGAGGACAGGGAGCTTTATCAGCCCCAGCATTTT. It encodes CATTEDRELYQPQHF.

Points on this clonotype: A read error is possible here, since a much larger clone lies one base away. The chain employs TRBV6-2 or TRBV6-3 and TRBJ2-1; 7 bases map to TRBD2. The CDR3 sequence is 15 residues long. CDR1 and CDR2 (germline): MNHEY, SVGEGT. CDR3 in DNA: TGTGCCAGCAGTTTGGGACTACCATCCTACTATGAGCAGTTCTTC. Its translation: CASSLGLPSYYEQFF.

This clonotype has a count of ten or more. The V gene is TRBV5-5, the J gene TRBJ1-4; D not certain. The germline CDR1 and CDR2 sequences are SGHKS and YYEKEE (reference sequence). This CDR3 region has 16 residues. The V and J ends lost 4 bases and 0 bases respectively, with 13 bases between them. CDR3 DNA sequence: TGTGCCAGCAGCCTGTCGGACGGTGCAACTAATGAAAAACTGTTTTTT. The encoded protein is CASSLSDGATNEKLFF.

This clonotype was detected many times. This chain uses TRBV6-5 with TRBJ1-3; no clear D gene. CDR1 is MNHEY and CDR2 is SVGAGI in the germline V gene. V shed 5 bases and J shed 2 bases, with 7 bases lying between them. The length of the CDR3 is 13 residues. The CDR3 DNA sequence: TGTGCCAGCAGTAGGGAGGCTGGAAACACCATATATTTT. Translating it yields CASSREAGNTIYF.

This chain links TRBV11-2 with TRBJ2-1; TRBD2 matches at 7 bases. With V trimmed by 5 bases and J by 9 bases, 13 bases remained unmatched. The CDR3 loop spans 15 amino acids. Germline V gives CDR1 SGHAT, CDR2 FQNNGV. The CDR3: CASSPAGGSRREQFF. The CDR3 DNA is TGTGCCAGCAGCCCCGCTGGCGGGAGCCGGCGTGAGCAGTTCTTC.

This clonotype was counted only a few times. The chain uses TRBV19 and TRBJ2-7; a weak D match, TRBD1 (5 bases). Trimming cost V 3 bases and J 2 bases, with 11 bases left between them. In germline, CDR1 is LNHDA, CDR2 SQIVND (reference sequence). The CDR3 runs 14 residues. The CDR3 DNA reads TGTGCCAGTAGTATTTCTCCAGGGCCCTACGAGCAGTACTTC. This gives the protein CASSISPGPYEQYF.

This clonotype was observed a handful of times. V is TRBV5-6 and J is TRBJ2-1, with a possible D match to TRBD2 (5 bases). V was cut by 3 bases and J by 4 bases, with 14 bases left in between. The CDR3 loop spans 15 amino acids. The germline V gene has CDR1 SGHDT and CDR2 YYEEEE. The CDR3 DNA is TGTGCCAGCAGCTCCGGGCCCGGAGGATACAATGAGCAGTTCTTC. It is translated as CASSSGPGGYNEQFF.

Concerning this clonotype: Without the conserved terminal phenylalanine or tryptophan, this CDR3 likely stems from a read error. This chain uses TRBV11-2 with TRBJ2-7, with D possibly TRBD1 on 6 matching bases. V lost 2 bases and J lost 3, with 11 bases in between. The CDR3 is made up of 14 amino acids. The germline gives CDR1 SGHAT, CDR2 FQNNGV. CDR3 sequence reads: CASSLRNRVYEQYY. In nucleotides, the CDR3 is TGTGCCAGCAGCTTACGAAACAGGGTCTACGAGCAGTACTAC.

This chain joins TRBV12-3 or TRBV12-4 and TRBJ1-4; 7 positions agree with TRBD1. V gave up 1 base and J gave up 0 bases; unmatched junction bases: 2. The CDR3 has 16 amino acids. The CDR3 loop is CASSLEGGPTNEKLFF. CDR3 in DNA: TGTGCCAGCAGTTTAGAAGGGGGCCCAACTAATGAAAAACTGTTTTTT.

This clonotype was observed once. A much larger clone is a single base away; this may be a read error. The V call is TRBV10-3, the J call TRBJ2-5; TRBD2 matches at 11 bases. V lost 5 bases, J lost 4 bases, and 6 bases stayed unmatched. Per the germline V gene, CDR1 is ENHRY and CDR2 is SYGVKD. The CDR3 has 15 amino acids. The chain's CDR3 is CAISRLAGSRETQYF. CDR3 DNA: TGTGCCATCAGTAGACTAGCGGGAAGCCGAGAGACCCAGTACTTC.

Turning to this clonotype: A read error is possible here, since a much larger clone lies one base away. The chain recombines TRBV4-3 with TRBJ1-6, with D perhaps TRBD1 (6 bases). V shed 4 bases and J shed 7 bases, with 14 bases lying between them. Germline V CDR1 and CDR2: LGHNA, YSLEER. The CDR3 runs 15 residues. The CDR3: CASSRERGVNSPLHF. The CDR3 DNA is TGCGCCAGCAGCCGAGAAAGGGGGGTCAATTCACCCCTCCACTTT.

Concerning this clonotype: This may stem from a read error, because a much larger clone lies one nucleotide away. V usage is TRBV6-1 and J usage is TRBJ2-3, with 9 bases matching TRBD2. CDR1 and CDR2 from the germline V gene are MNHNS and SASEGT. CDR3 length: 16 amino acids. V trimming: 4 bases; J trimming: 5 bases; junction bases outside the gene matches: 10. This CDR3 is CASSGSSGRPIDTQYF. CDR3 DNA sequence: TGTGCCAGCAGTGGGTCGAGCGGGAGGCCAATAGATACGCAGTATTTT.

This clonotype was seen repeatedly, ten times or more. J is TRBJ2-3 and V is TRBV29-1, with TRBD2 identical over 13 bases. The CDR3 is 14 residues long. V lost 7 bases, J lost 8 bases, and 9 bases stayed unmatched. Per the germline V gene, CDR1 is SQVTM and CDR2 is ANQGSEA. The chain's CDR3 is CSGGLAGSTGTQYF. CDR3 bases: TGCAGCGGGGGACTAGCGGGATCTACGGGTACGCAGTATTTT.